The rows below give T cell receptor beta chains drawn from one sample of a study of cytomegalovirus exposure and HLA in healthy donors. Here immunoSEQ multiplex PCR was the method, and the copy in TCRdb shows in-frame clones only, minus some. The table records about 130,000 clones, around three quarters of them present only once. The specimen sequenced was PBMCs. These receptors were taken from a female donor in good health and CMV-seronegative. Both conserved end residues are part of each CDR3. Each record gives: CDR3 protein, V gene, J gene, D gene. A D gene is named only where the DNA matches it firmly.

CDR3: CASSLWGQGADEQYF
V: TRBV5-8
J: TRBJ2-7
D: TRBD1

CDR3: CASSFSRRGYQPQHF
V: TRBV28
J: TRBJ1-5
D: TRBD1

CDR3: CASSRTPNQPQHF
V: TRBV6-5
J: TRBJ1-5
D: NA

CDR3: CASSTGTGYFDEQYF
V: TRBV7-9
J: TRBJ2-7
D: TRBD1

CDR3: CASSFPQTWKTQYF
V: TRBV7-3
J: TRBJ2-5
D: NA

CDR3: CASTRLNSNQPQHF
V: TRBV2
J: TRBJ1-5
D: NA

CDR3: CASSSGAYEQYF
V: TRBV10-2
J: TRBJ2-7
D: TRBD2

CDR3: CASSLAGAGEYEQYF
V: TRBV27
J: TRBJ2-7
D: TRBD2

CDR3: CASSPRDGLGYDEQFF
V: TRBV7-7
J: TRBJ2-1
D: NA

CDR3: CASSGLAGGHGTDTQYF
V: TRBV9
J: TRBJ2-3
D: TRBD2

CDR3: CASSHGQGSSEQYF
V: TRBV6-1
J: TRBJ2-7
D: TRBD1

CDR3: CASSVTGMVNIQYF
V: TRBV2
J: TRBJ2-4
D: NA

CDR3: CASSLGGGLGQETQYF
V: TRBV7-9
J: TRBJ2-5
D: NA

CDR3: CASSESGTQGNTIYF
V: TRBV10-1
J: TRBJ1-3
D: NA

CDR3: CASSRGTLGRETQYF
V: TRBV6-5
J: TRBJ2-5
D: NA

CDR3: CASSPGGRGVYEQYF
V: TRBV9
J: TRBJ2-7
D: NA

CDR3: CASDRPAGGPAGELFF
V: TRBV7-9
J: TRBJ2-2
D: TRBD2

CDR3: CASSPMTGGLAYEQYF
V: TRBV18
J: TRBJ2-7
D: NA

CDR3: CASSSDRGRDTQYF
V: TRBV7-2
J: TRBJ2-3
D: TRBD1

CDR3: CAISEGGAEAFF
V: TRBV10-3
J: TRBJ1-1
D: NA

CDR3: CASSEARLATTYEQYF
V: TRBV2
J: TRBJ2-7
D: TRBD2

CDR3: CASSRELYYEQYF
V: TRBV2
J: TRBJ2-7
D: NA

CDR3: CASSSIAGGPRDEQYF
V: TRBV5-1
J: TRBJ2-7
D: TRBD2

CDR3: CASNKLAGGADTQYF
V: TRBV9
J: TRBJ2-3
D: TRBD2